This T cell receptor (beta chain) was documented in a study of blood T cells in healthy people across ages. Regarding the study as a whole: Estimates of diversity drawn from one million T cells were considered underestimates. In long-lived donors, naive CD4+ cell counts and diversity exceeded those of aged donors.

Germline V gene sequence: CDR1 ENHRY, CDR2 SYGVKD. The CDR3 runs to 16 residues. Trimming left V 7 bases short and J 1 base short, with 16 bases between. Using a J-beta primer mix together with a sample-barcoded 5' primer, a second PCR was run for about 6 to 12 cycles. With 12 random nucleotides, a template-switch adaptor tagged each individual cDNA molecule. TCRdb re-called the 5' RACE reads with MiXCR, one entry per CDR3 protein. The sample carries roughly 700,000 distinct CDR3 sequences, 49% recorded once. Only one count was recorded for this clonotype. Its antigen is undetermined. The sequence was obtained from a woman aged 55-69 years in good health. This chain joins TRBV10-3 and TRBJ2-2; no clear D gene. The sequenced sample was blood. In DNA, the CDR3 is TGTGCCATCAAGCCCACCTTCGCGGTGAACACCGGGGAGCTGTTTTTT. This sequence encodes CAIKPTFAVNTGELFF.